This T cell receptor (beta chain) was identified in a study of PD-1 blockade in classical Hodgkin lymphoma. For the study at large: With a 2-week interval, patients received intravenous nivolumab at 3 mg/kg.

CDR1 is SNHLY, CDR2 FYNNEI, per germline. V lost 4 bases and J lost 6, with 9 bases in between. There are 12 residues in the CDR3. There was relapse after autologous stem cell transplantation in every patient, and there was variation in brentuximab vedotin exposure. As regards this clone: Antigen: not known.

This table comes from immunoSEQ multiplex PCR, and its TCRdb copy is limited to in-frame clones, with some not included. The repertoire holds 75,000 to 100,000 clones, with approximately 83% as singletons. Study-wide results and limits: While CD8+ TCR diversity did not rise significantly by C4D1, CD4+ TCR diversity did. Excluded were patients who started nivolumab under 1 year after ASCT, a group that had lower diversity. Why the repertoires differ is still unclear, perhaps disease activity or prior therapy.

The clonotype was recovered from a human donor with classical Hodgkin lymphoma. The rearrangement uses TRBV2 and TRBJ2-5, with D unresolved. The sample was peripheral blood mononuclear cells (PBMCs), taken at baseline. CDR3 protein: CASSALWKTQYF. The DNA for the CDR3 is TGTGCCAGCAGTGCGTTGTGGAAGACCCAGTACTTC.